This T cell receptor beta chain was documented in a study of blood T cell repertoires in COVID-19. From germline, CDR1 is SGHRS and CDR2 YFSETQ. Trimming cost V 1 base and J 1 base, with 5 bases left between them. The CDR3 sequence is 14 residues long. Before being deemed recovered, Cohort 3 donors had two negative PCRs, clearance, or symptom resolution. This table comes from immunoSEQ multiplex PCR, and its TCRdb copy is limited to in-frame clones, with some not included. The sample shows some 390,000 clones, roughly nine tenths of them seen only once. The sequenced sample was PBMCs or T cells enriched from blood (not recorded which). This rearrangement joins TRBV5-1 to TRBJ2-2; unclear D gene. This TCR was recovered from a man in his thirties or forties who had recovered from COVID-19. The CDR3 sequence is CASSLFLNTGELFF. The CDR3 bases are TGCGCCAGCAGCTTGTTTCTGAACACCGGGGAGCTGTTTTTT.